A single sample gave rise to the 29 T cell receptor beta chains below, sequenced in a study of T-cell reconstitution after alpha-beta-depleted transplantation in children. The TCRbeta library was prepared with unique molecular identifiers. TCRdb processed the PCR reads anew with MiXCR; each CDR3 protein has one entry. The sample records 190,000 or so distinct CDR3 sequences, roughly 6% being singletons. The specimen comprised PBMCs, sampled before TCRalphabeta/CD19-depleted stem cell transplant. The receptor set was obtained from a girl less than two years old with combined immunodeficiency, due to receive a stem cell transplant.

This clonotype came up many times. The V and J genes are TRBV20-1 and TRBJ2-5; 8 bases are a match to TRBD2. After removal of 1 base from V and 4 bases from J, the junction contained 5 bases not matched to a gene. The CDR3 contains 14 residues. Looked up from germline, CDR1 is DFQATT and CDR2 is SNEGSKA (reference sequence). In DNA form, the CDR3 reads TGCAGTGCTAGAGCGTGGCTAGCGGGAGAGACCCAGTACTTC. Translation: CSARAWLAGETQYF.

This clonotype has at least ten counts. This rearrangement joins TRBV6-2 or TRBV6-3 to TRBJ2-7, with unresolved D. Per germline, CDR1 MNHEY and CDR2 SVGEGT. The CDR3 is made up of 13 amino acids. Trimming removed 2 bases at V and 3 bases at J, with 8 bases between. CDR3 in amino acids: CASSYGPGYEQYF. For the CDR3, the DNA is TGTGCCAGCAGTTACGGGCCGGGCTACGAGCAGTACTTC.

This clonotype was seen repeatedly, ten times or more. This chain links TRBV4-1 with TRBJ2-7; D is possibly TRBD1 (5 bases). The V gene lost 2 bases and the J gene lost 7 bases, with 18 bases spanning the gap. Per germline, CDR1 MGHRA and CDR2 YSYEKL. The CDR3 is made up of 15 amino acids. As DNA, the CDR3 is TGCGCCAGCAGCCAAAAACAGGTTGAGGTATCGGAGCAGTACTTC. It specifies CASSQKQVEVSEQYF.

In its sample, this clonotype was seen a few times. The V and J genes are TRBV20-1 and TRBJ2-7; D tentatively reads TRBD1 or TRBD2 (5 bases each). This CDR3 has 15 amino acids. The germline gives CDR1 DFQATT, CDR2 SNEGSKA (reference sequence). Trimming shortened V by 6 bases and J by 5 bases, and 23 bases separated the two germline ends. Here the CDR3 reads CSAMTADGLFDEQYF. The CDR3 nucleotides are TGCAGTGCAATGACAGCGGACGGCCTCTTTGACGAGCAGTACTTC.

The chain links TRBV4-2 to TRBJ2-3, with TRBD2 identical over 11 bases. The CDR3 consists of 19 residues. Germline lookup yields CDR1 LGHNA and CDR2 YNFKEQ. V trimming: 3 bases; J trimming: 2 bases; junction bases outside the gene matches: 13. The CDR3 nucleotides read TGTGCCAGCAGCCACCCCTCAGCCGGGACTAGCGGCCCCACAGATACGCAGTATTTT. Translated: CASSHPSAGTSGPTDTQYF.

Ten or more counts support this clonotype. Mismatch with germline at one junction end may stem from a read error. This sequence joins TRBV7-7 and TRBJ2-5; D remains unclear. Looked up from germline, CDR1 is SSHAT and CDR2 is FNYEAQ (reference sequence). This CDR3 has 13 amino acids. In nucleotides, the CDR3 is TGTGCTAGCACCTTCCGCGTAGGAGAGACCCAGTACTTC. Translated: CASTFRVGETQYF.

This clonotype was observed once. The CDR3 end shows no conserved phenylalanine or tryptophan, and so a read error is likely. The chain has TRBV11-1 and TRBJ2-3, with 11 positions matching TRBD2. CDR1 is SGHAT, CDR2 FQDESV, per germline (reference sequence). The length of the CDR3 is 15 residues. After removal of 2 bases from V and 4 bases from J, the junction contained 2 bases not matched to a gene. CDR3 DNA: TGTGCCAGCAGCTTAATAGCGGGAGGGCCAGATACGCAGTATTGT. Translated: CASSLIAGGPDTQYC.

This clonotype was seen at least ten times. The V and J genes are TRBV24-1 and TRBJ2-2; 7 bases are shared with TRBD1. V shed 5 bases, J shed 0 bases, and the junction held 5 bases outside the gene matches. Germline assignment: CDR1 KGHDR and CDR2 SFDVKD. CDR3 length: 16 residues. The CDR3 nucleotides are TGTGCCACCAGTGGGGGACAGACCGCGAACACCGGGGAGCTGTTTTTT. This translates into CATSGGQTANTGELFF.

The V and J genes are TRBV19 and TRBJ1-5; D is unclear. V was clipped by 2 bases and J by 5 bases, with 10 bases between them. The CDR3 runs 14 residues. The germline gives CDR1 LNHDA, CDR2 SQIVND (reference sequence). CDR3 nucleotide sequence: TGTGCCAGTAGTATATGGCAACTTGATCAGCCCCAGCATTTT. Translated: CASSIWQLDQPQHF. Combining the CDR3 with reference TRBV19 and TRBJ1-5 gives the whole variable domain DGGITQSPKYLFRKEGQNVTLSCEQNLNHDAMYWYRQDPGQGLRLIYYSQIVNDFQKGDIAEGYSVSREKKESFPLTVTSAQKNPTAFYLCASSIWQLDQPQHFGDGTRLSIL.

This clonotype has a count of ten or more. The chain carries TRBV5-1 and TRBJ2-6; D remains ambiguous. CDR3 length equals 19 residues. Per germline, CDR1 SGHRS and CDR2 YFSETQ. Trimming stripped 1 base from V and 3 bases from J, with 20 bases between. The CDR3 coding sequence is TGCGCCAGCAGCTTGTACACGACCTTAACCCCCTTTGGGGCCAACGTCCTGACTTTC. Amino acids: CASSLYTTLTPFGANVLTF.

There are many counts of this clonotype. V usage is TRBV13 and J usage is TRBJ2-1; either TRBD1 or TRBD2 may fit D (7 bases each). Germline V lookup: CDR1 PRHDT, CDR2 FYEKMQ (reference sequence). The CDR3 length is 14 residues. Trimming took off 7 bases at V and 7 bases at J, with 17 bases between the two ends. The CDR3 region is CASTKTGRENEQFF. CDR3 sequence (DNA): TGTGCCAGCACCAAGACAGGGAGGGAGAATGAGCAGTTCTTC.

This clonotype has ten or more counts. The chain uses TRBV29-1 and TRBJ2-2; 7 bases are a match to TRBD2. With V trimmed by 6 bases and J by 6 bases, 7 bases remained unmatched. Germline CDR1 is SQVTM and CDR2 is ANQGSEA. The CDR3 runs to 13 residues. The CDR3 protein is CSVYGGRAGELFF. As DNA, the CDR3 is TGCAGCGTATATGGAGGGAGGGCCGGGGAGCTGTTTTTT.

This clonotype has at least ten counts. This sequence joins TRBV4-3 and TRBJ2-7; no firm D call. The CDR3 spans 14 residues. The ends were cut back, 0 bases at V and 0 bases at J, with 6 bases in the middle. Germline-derived CDR1 and CDR2 are LGHNA and YSLEER. The CDR3 DNA sequence: TGCGCCAGCAGCCAAGATCTGGTCTCCTACGAGCAGTACTTC. Translated: CASSQDLVSYEQYF.

This clonotype was recorded at least ten times. The rearrangement joins TRBV7-6 to TRBJ2-1; no clear D. The germline gives CDR1 SGHVS, CDR2 FNYEAQ. The CDR3 is 15 amino acids. V was shortened by 3 bases and J by 6 bases, with 15 bases between the two germline ends. The CDR3 DNA is TGTGCCAGCAGCTTCTTAATAGAGACGGCCAATGAGCAGTTCTTC. The encoded protein is CASSFLIETANEQFF.

This clonotype was seen a handful of times. The CDR3 DNA reads as TGCAGTGCGATAGTGCAGGGTCATATGAATAATTCACCCCTCCACTTT. Its protein is CSAIVQGHMNNSPLHF. The rearrangement links TRBV20-1 to TRBJ1-6; maybe TRBD1 (5 bases). The CDR3 is made up of 16 amino acids. Germline values: CDR1 DFQATT, CDR2 SNEGSKA (reference sequence). Trimming shortened V by 6 bases and J by 5 bases, and 20 bases separated the two germline ends.

This clonotype was counted many times. The V gene is TRBV29-1, the J gene TRBJ2-7; perhaps TRBD1 as D (5 bases). In germline, CDR1 is SQVTM, CDR2 ANQGSEA. This CDR3 has 13 residues. V was pared by 4 bases and J by 2 bases, with 12 bases between. CDR3 DNA: TGCAGCGTTGCGGTGGGGCGCGCCTACGAGCAGTACTTC. It yields the protein CSVAVGRAYEQYF.

In this sample, this clonotype turned up many times. This sequence joins TRBV20-1 and TRBJ2-5, with TRBD2 matching over 14 bases. The V and J ends lost 5 bases and 5 bases, in that order; junction bases with no gene match: 10. The germline gives CDR1 DFQATT, CDR2 SNEGSKA (reference sequence). The CDR3 loop spans 16 amino acids. The CDR3 bases are TGCAGTGCTCCGACTAGCGGGGGGGCAGTGGGGGAGACCCAGTACTTC. It translates to CSAPTSGGAVGETQYF.

There are a few counts of this clonotype. The chain couples TRBV20-1 to TRBJ2-7; D gene ambiguous. Germline V gene sequence: CDR1 DFQATT, CDR2 SNEGSKA (reference sequence). V was clipped by 0 bases and J by 1 base, with 10 bases between them. The CDR3 runs 14 residues. The CDR3 sequence is CSARDPFRSYEQYF. The CDR3 nucleotides are TGCAGTGCTAGAGATCCATTTAGGTCCTACGAGCAGTACTTC.

This clonotype was seen many times. V gene TRBV9 combines with J gene TRBJ2-7, with D uncertain. The V end lost 0 bases, the J end lost 3 bases, and 10 bases lay between the germline ends. This CDR3 is built from 14 residues. The germline V gene has CDR1 SGDLS and CDR2 YYNGEE. This CDR3 reads CASSVGQAYYEQYF. The CDR3 region has the DNA TGTGCCAGCAGCGTAGGGCAGGCCTACTACGAGCAGTACTTC.

This clonotype showed up just a few times. The J gene is TRBJ2-3, the V gene TRBV12-3 or TRBV12-4; either TRBD1 or TRBD2 may fit D (5 bases each). V gave up 5 bases and J gave up 1 base, with 16 bases separating them. CDR3 length: 16 amino acids. CDR3 loop: CASSLRDALGTDTQYF. In DNA form, the CDR3 reads TGTGCCAGCAGTCTCCGGGACGCACTTGGCACAGATACGCAGTATTTT.

This clonotype was seen many times. V gene TRBV29-1 combines with J gene TRBJ1-2, with D maybe TRBD1 (6 bases). Germline V gives CDR1 SQVTM, CDR2 ANQGSEA. Trimming stripped 6 bases from V and 4 bases from J, with 15 bases between. The CDR3 runs 13 residues. Here the CDR3 DNA reads TGCAGCGTGGACAGCTTCTTCTCCTATGGCTACACCTTC. This encodes CSVDSFFSYGYTF.

This clonotype was counted ten times or more. The rearrangement uses TRBV29-1 and TRBJ1-3; no clear D. Trimming took off 1 base at V and 4 bases at J, with 8 bases between the two ends. Germline CDR1 reads SQVTM; CDR2 reads ANQGSEA. The CDR3 sequence is 13 residues long. CDR3 in amino acids: CSVEVGVGNTIYF. The CDR3 nucleotides read TGCAGCGTTGAAGTGGGTGTCGGAAACACCATATATTTT.

This clonotype was seen many times. The chain links TRBV29-1 to TRBJ1-2; D is possibly TRBD1 (6 bases). Trimming took off 3 bases at V and 8 bases at J, with 16 bases between the two ends. The CDR3 totals 13 residues. Germline CDR1 SQVTM, CDR2 ANQGSEA. CDR3: CSVDDRITGGYTF. The CDR3 DNA reads as TGCAGCGTTGACGACAGGATAACCGGGGGCTACACCTTC.

This clonotype was recorded many times. The V call is TRBV18, the J call TRBJ2-3; 9 bases agree with TRBD1. Trimming removed 0 bases from V and 0 bases from J; junction bases left unmatched: 4. Germline CDR1 and CDR2: KGHSH and LQKENI. The CDR3 loop spans 17 amino acids. CDR3 protein: CASSPPGTGQSTDTQYF. CDR3 sequence (DNA): TGTGCCAGCTCACCACCGGGGACAGGGCAAAGCACAGATACGCAGTATTTT.

This clonotype was observed at least ten times. The gene calls are TRBV5-8 and TRBJ2-3; 9 nucleotides agree with TRBD2. Trimming removed 2 bases from V and 4 bases from J; junction bases left unmatched: 11. CDR1 SGHTS and CDR2 YDEGEE come from the germline V gene. The CDR3 covers 17 residues. The CDR3 is CASSFSPGLAFSDTQYF. In DNA, the CDR3 is TGTGCCAGCAGCTTCTCTCCGGGACTAGCCTTTTCAGATACGCAGTATTTT.

This clonotype was counted at least ten times. V usage is TRBV25-1 and J usage is TRBJ2-3; D ambiguous. This CDR3 has 13 amino acids. V lost 6 bases and J lost 4, with 11 bases in between. Germline CDR1 MGHDK, CDR2 SYGVNS. CDR3 sequence: CASSPEVADTQYF. The CDR3 DNA reads TGTGCCAGCAGCCCCGAAGTGGCAGATACGCAGTATTTT. The entire variable domain, with the rest obtained from reference TRBV25-1 and TRBJ2-3, is as follows: EADIYQTPRYLVIGTGKKITLECSQTMGHDKMYWYQQDPGMELHLIHYSYGVNSTEKGDLSSESTVSRIRTEHFPLTLESARPSHTSQYLCASSPEVADTQYFGPGTRLTVL.

This clonotype has at least ten counts. The chain employs TRBV4-2 and TRBJ2-1; TRBD1 agrees at 7 bases. Unmatched junction bases numbered 4, after V lost 1 base and J lost 13 bases. There are 12 residues in the CDR3. CDR1 and CDR2 (germline): LGHNA, YNFKEQ. In DNA, the CDR3 is TGTGCCAGCAGCCAAGGGGACAGTCGACAGTTCTTC. This gives the protein CASSQGDSRQFF.

This clonotype was seen at least ten times. This chain joins TRBV20-1 and TRBJ2-3; 9 positions agree with TRBD1. The CDR3 runs to 15 residues. Germline loops: CDR1 DFQATT, CDR2 SNEGSKA (reference sequence). V was clipped by 4 bases and J by 4 bases; unmatched bases: 9. The CDR3 nucleotides read TGCAGTGCTAACCGGGACAGGGAGTTCGCAGATACGCAGTATTTT. It codes for CSANRDREFADTQYF.

This clonotype was picked up many times. The V and J genes are TRBV12-3 or TRBV12-4 and TRBJ1-5, with unresolved D. V lost 1 base, J lost 4 bases, and 11 bases lay in between. This CDR3 contains 15 residues. Here the CDR3 reads CASSLGAAGNQPQHF. The CDR3 region has the DNA TGTGCCAGCAGTTTAGGGGCCGCAGGAAATCAGCCCCAGCATTTT.